This TCR beta chain is drawn from a study of regulatory T cells in long-lasting Graves disease. Study-wide findings and caveats: The number of shared public clonotypes was higher in persistent patients (more than 2,500) than new patients (about 910).

This clonotype has a count of ten or more. The antigen remains undetermined. The time point: persistent/refractory GD, antithyroid drugs over 5 years with positive TRAb. There was RNA extracted from PBMCs, and the TCR library was made from it. Peripheral blood, roughly 8.1 milliliters of it, was drawn into EDTA tubes. Between the trimmed V and J ends, which lost 3 bases and 3 bases, there was a span of 8 bases. Germline V gives CDR1 KGHSH, CDR2 LQKENI. This CDR3 comprises 13 residues. Investigators prepared the TCR beta libraries by applying iRepertoire HTBI primers and Arm-PCR of CDR3 regions. MiXCR, applied by TCRdb to the multiplex PCR reads, yields one record per CDR3 protein. Counted here are around 300,000 distinct CDR3 sequences, roughly 21% occurring once; the ten biggest clones make up roughly three fifths.

The rearrangement links TRBV18 to TRBJ2-5; maybe TRBD2 (5 bases). Here the sequenced sample was peripheral blood mononuclear cells (PBMCs), taken when the disease was refractory, from a patient treated with antithyroid drugs. The sequence was collected from a female donor with Graves disease. CDR3 coding DNA: TGTGCCAGCTCACCGGCGCGGGAAGAGACCCAGTACTTC. It yields the protein CASSPAREETQYF.